The T cell receptor (beta chain) described here comes from a study of post-analysis software for immune sequencing data. Across the whole study: As for disease course, relapsing-remitting, secondary progressive and progressive-relapsing multiple sclerosis were all included. General study results and limits: The five TRBV segments detected at higher frequency in patients than in controls included TRBV5-6, TRBV5-1 and TRBV20-1. Those with multiple sclerosis, the patient group, showed significantly lower normalized Chao1 diversity than controls.

For this clonotype: Its specificity is unknown.

V lost 3 bases and J 0 bases, leaving 9 bases between the germline ends. CDR1 is LNHNV and CDR2 is YYDKDF in the germline V gene (reference sequence). CDR3 length: 15 amino acids. Unique molecular identifiers were present in the TCR beta cDNA libraries. TCRdb re-analysed the PCR reads in MiXCR, keeping a single row per CDR3 protein. The sample includes hundreds of thousands of distinct CDR3 sequences, roughly three fifths of them seen just once. The sequence was obtained from a girl aged 2 to 10 with multiple sclerosis. The V and J genes are TRBV15 and TRBJ2-1; D might be TRBD1 (5 bases). Sequences were obtained from blood. CDR3 region: CATSRTASSYNEQFF. Here the CDR3 DNA reads TGTGCCACCAGCAGGACAGCTAGCTCCTACAATGAGCAGTTCTTC.